A selection of T cell receptor beta chains follows, all from one sample in a study of vaccination and CD4 T cells after COVID-19. TCRdb itself ran the PCR reads through MiXCR, one entry per CDR3 protein. The sample records about 25,000 distinct CDR3 sequences, around half being singletons. What these receptors recognize is not known. Sequenced: CD4+ T cells from blood, cultured in vitro. These receptors were collected from a human donor who had recovered from COVID-19. The CDR3 runs from the conserved cysteine through the conserved F or W. D genes are given only for firm matches. Not all rows give a size; the values are once, few, many and, for expanded clones, a class.

D gene: TRBD1; clone size: few; V gene: TRBV15; CDR3 length: 13; J gene: TRBJ1-2; CDR3 DNA: TGTGCCACCAGCAGAGGACAGGGTTTTGGCTACACCTTC; CDR3 protein: CATSRGQGFGYTF
D gene: TRBD1; clone size: few; V gene: TRBV7-9; CDR3 length: 16; J gene: TRBJ1-5; CDR3 DNA: TGTGCCAGCAGCTTAGATTTAACAGGGGGGAATCAGCCCCAGCATTTT; CDR3 protein: CASSLDLTGGNQPQHF
D gene: -; clone size: -; V gene: TRBV2; CDR3 length: 9; J gene: TRBJ2-3; CDR3 DNA: TGTGCCAGCAGGGATACGCAGTATTTT; CDR3 protein: CASRDTQYF
D gene: -; clone size: -; V gene: TRBV12-3/TRBV12-4; CDR3 length: 16; J gene: TRBJ2-7; CDR3 DNA: TGTGCCAGCAGATCTCTCGGGACTGGAGCCTCCTACGAGCAGTACTTC; CDR3 protein: CASRSLGTGASYEQYF
D gene: -; clone size: -; V gene: TRBV29-1; CDR3 length: 14; J gene: TRBJ1-1; CDR3 DNA: TGCAGCGTCCTCAGACAGGCTGGGAACACTGAAGCTTTCTTT; CDR3 protein: CSVLRQAGNTEAFF
D gene: -; clone size: few; V gene: TRBV20-1; CDR3 length: 13; J gene: TRBJ2-3; CDR3 DNA: TGCAGTGCTAGGGGGACTGCGGTAGATACGCAGTATTTT; CDR3 protein: CSARGTAVDTQYF
D gene: -; clone size: -; V gene: TRBV29-1; CDR3 length: 12; J gene: TRBJ1-4; CDR3 DNA: TGCAGCGCTGTGTCTCGGGGTGAAAAACTGTTTTTT; CDR3 protein: CSAVSRGEKLFF
D gene: -; clone size: few; V gene: TRBV2; CDR3 length: 13; J gene: TRBJ1-1; CDR3 DNA: TGTGCCAGCGCTGGGGACATGAACACTGAAGCTTTCTTT; CDR3 protein: CASAGDMNTEAFF
D gene: -; clone size: few; V gene: TRBV19; CDR3 length: 13; J gene: TRBJ1-2; CDR3 DNA: TGTGCCAGTAGAACTCAGGACCTCTATGGCTACACCTTC; CDR3 protein: CASRTQDLYGYTF
D gene: -; clone size: -; V gene: TRBV5-6; CDR3 length: 15; J gene: TRBJ2-7; CDR3 DNA: TGTGCCAGCAGTCTTACCGGGACTTCCTATACCTGGCAGTACTTC; CDR3 protein: CASSLTGTSYTWQYF
D gene: -; clone size: few; V gene: TRBV7-2; CDR3 length: 15; J gene: TRBJ2-7; CDR3 DNA: TGTGCCAGCAGCTTAGAGGGCGGAGACTACTACGAGCAGTACTTC; CDR3 protein: CASSLEGGDYYEQYF
D gene: -; clone size: -; V gene: TRBV4-2; CDR3 length: 15; J gene: TRBJ2-3; CDR3 DNA: TGTGCCAGCAGCCACCTCCTGGCGGACACAGATACGCAGTATTTT; CDR3 protein: CASSHLLADTDTQYF
D gene: TRBD1; clone size: few; V gene: TRBV20-1; CDR3 length: 14; J gene: TRBJ1-5; CDR3 DNA: TGCAGTGCGTCACAGGGGGCTCCGCATCAGCCCCAGCATTTT; CDR3 protein: CSASQGAPHQPQHF
D gene: TRBD1; clone size: -; V gene: TRBV19; CDR3 length: 14; J gene: TRBJ1-2; CDR3 DNA: TGTGCCAGTAGCGAAACAGGGGGCGACTATGGCTACACCTTC; CDR3 protein: CASSETGGDYGYTF
D gene: -; clone size: -; V gene: TRBV10-3; CDR3 length: 11; J gene: TRBJ1-1; CDR3 DNA: TGTGCCATCAGTGAAGGGACCCGAGCTTTCTTT; CDR3 protein: CAISEGTRAFF
D gene: -; clone size: few; V gene: TRBV20-1; CDR3 length: 16; J gene: TRBJ2-1; CDR3 DNA: TGCAGTGCTATGTCCCTCCTAAGGAGGAACTCCAATGAGCAGTTCTTC; CDR3 protein: CSAMSLLRRNSNEQFF
D gene: -; clone size: -; V gene: TRBV7-9; CDR3 length: 14; J gene: TRBJ2-1; CDR3 DNA: TGTGCCAGCAGCTTAGAAACGACCAGAAATGAGCAGTTCTTC; CDR3 protein: CASSLETTRNEQFF
D gene: -; clone size: -; V gene: TRBV6-2/TRBV6-3; CDR3 length: 16; J gene: TRBJ2-2; CDR3 DNA: TGCGCCAGCAGTCGCGCGGGCGGCGCAAGTCACGGGGAGCTGTTTTTT; CDR3 protein: CASSRAGGASHGELFF
D gene: -; clone size: -; V gene: TRBV20-1; CDR3 length: 14; J gene: TRBJ1-2; CDR3 DNA: TGCAGTGCTAGATTCACAGGGAGAAACTATGGCTACACCTTC; CDR3 protein: CSARFTGRNYGYTF
D gene: TRBD1; clone size: -; V gene: TRBV12-3/TRBV12-4; CDR3 length: 15; J gene: TRBJ2-7; CDR3 DNA: TGTGCCAGCAGTTTAGTCGGGGACAGAGCCTACGAGCAGTACTTC; CDR3 protein: CASSLVGDRAYEQYF